This TCR beta chain was sequenced for a study of identical twins. Broader study findings: Modeled out-of-frame TCR alpha sharing in monozygotic twins fell below observed levels. Beta out-of-frame sequences showed weaker excess twin sharing.

Via MiXCR, TCRdb re-called the 5' RACE reads, giving one row per CDR3 protein. The top ten clones hold around 1.7% of a sample with about 690,000 distinct CDR3 sequences, 6.1% of them seen once. This clonotype showed up many times. The antigen remains unidentified. The V end was cut by 2 bases, the J end by 5 bases, with 4 bases between. Per germline, CDR1 MNHGY and CDR2 SAAAGT. The CDR3 is 12 amino acids. The gene calls are TRBV6-8 and TRBJ2-1; D is unclear. Sequencing input: naive T cells sorted from blood. This TCR was recovered from a man younger than 30 in good health. The CDR3 loop reads CASSYPDNEQFF. CDR3 nucleotide sequence: TGTGCCAGCAGTTACCCCGACAATGAGCAGTTCTTC.